Given below is one T cell receptor beta chain in context. The sample holds a few counts of this clonotype. Its target antigen remains unknown. No much larger clone is present one base from it, and per-base qualities are unavailable. The sample originates from a study of identical twins (dated by TCRdb to 2016 to 2017). Some background on the complete study: TCR alpha and beta repertoires from monozygotic twins, unrelated adults of various ages and cord blood were deep-sequenced to test whether fetal clonotypes persist. To rule out contamination, the twin experiments were replicated at different times with different library preparation protocols.

The method was 5' RACE. Sequencing was carried out with an Illumina HiSeq 2000. Template switching added a universal primer binding site, and the final cDNA carried a unique molecular identifier that allowed TCR cDNA molecules to be counted accurately. Specific primers in the conserved constant-segment region were used to synthesize first-strand cDNA for TCR alpha and beta chains. To control for contamination, every cDNA library carried two barcodes: a SMART-Mk sample barcode plus Illumina barcodes. TruSeq adapter sequences and Illumina sample barcodes were added in two successive PCR steps. Sequencing of the TCR alpha and beta cDNA libraries was done on the Illumina HiSeq platform using custom primers. Per the authors' processing: MiGEC was used to process raw reads and extract unique molecular identifiers, and MiXCR was used to find CDR3 positions. For each individual, recombination models were inferred using an EM algorithm with the repgenHMM and IGoR tools. Shared clonotype analysis was performed with the tcR package in R, normalizing sharing by the product of cloneset sizes. Out-of-frame nonproductive sequences were analyzed to study raw recombination free of thymic and clonal selection effects. Clones were called with MiXCR by TCRdb after fastp trimmed the public reads at Q25, and only in-frame beta chains were retained. Entries that share a CDR3 protein sequence are merged under the most common genes and DNA. What appears here as the V and J calls and clone size reflects TCRdb's work, not the paper's. The sample contains a few hundred thousand distinct CDR3 sequences, approximately 10% of them found a single time. The top ten constitute roughly 8.9% of the sample.

The CDR3 covers 15 residues, taking in both the cysteine and the phenylalanine. Just CDR3 DNA is preserved here, 45 bases in frame from base 1. V is pared back by 7 bases and J by 2 bases, with 16 bases lying between the germline termini. The germline V gene yields LGHNT for CDR1 and FRNRAP for CDR2. Every donor was a healthy Caucasian. Three unrelated non-twin adults were additionally sequenced: a male aged 18 to 30, a male aged 50 to 59 and a female aged 50 to 59. Using Miltenyi CD45RO+ enrichment and human naive T-cell isolation kits, memory (CD45RO+) and naive T cells were isolated from PBMC. Overall results and qualifications from the work: Invariant T cells such as MAIT and iNKT could partly confound zero-insertion analyses, though diverse VJ usage argued against this for most clonotypes. In monozygotic twins, out-of-frame TCR alpha sharing was systematically underestimated by recombination models, although the models agreed with sharing between unrelated individuals. The excess sharing between twins in beta out-of-frame sequences was weaker because fewer shared sequences reduced the signal-to-noise ratio. Fewer insertions were carried by abundant cord blood beta clonotypes; a weaker similar trend was observed in young adult naive repertoires, while no such trend was observed in memory repertoires. Conclusions relied on cross-sectional statistical analysis, since the same donors could not be followed over many years. Out-of-frame TCR alpha sequences shared between twins showed an excess of low generation-probability sequences compared with coincidental sharing between unrelated individuals.

Sequencing was carried out using naive T cells sorted from blood. Reading the label with the study, this specimen's cell subset or site is: cells isolated with a human naive T-cell isolation kit. The sequence was obtained from a woman aged 50 to 60 in good health. The V gene is TRBV12-5 and the J gene is TRBJ2-3, and the D gene may be TRBD2, 6 bases matching. CDR3 region: CASVPGSGLTDTQYF. In nucleotide form, the sequence is TGTGCTAGTGTTCCTGGTAGCGGCCTCACAGATACGCAGTATTTT.